A selection of T cell receptor beta chains follows, all from one sample in a study of blood T cell repertoires in COVID-19. Generated by immunoSEQ multiplex PCR, the TCRdb table keeps only in-frame clones and is missing some. The sample contains some 220,000 clones, around 81% of which appear only once. Sample: peripheral blood. These receptors originate from a woman aged 60-70 years with active or convalescent COVID-19. Each CDR3 is given with its conserved first and last residue. D genes are given only for firm matches. Clone size is not always given. Where it is, it says once, few, many or a class for expanded clones.

-	TRBV2	TRBJ1-6	-	TGTGCCAGCAGGGGCGGGGAGGGGAGATATAATTCACCCCTCCACTTT	CASRGGEGRYNSPLHF
-	TRBV10-3	TRBJ2-3	-	TGTGCCATCAGGACAGGTTATGGCACAGATACGCAGTATTTT	CAIRTGYGTDTQYF
-	TRBV7-9	TRBJ2-1	TRBD1	TGTGCCAGCAGCTTAACCGGGACAGGGGACAATGAGCAGTTCTTC	CASSLTGTGDNEQFF
-	TRBV7-9	TRBJ1-4	-	TGTGCCAGCAGCTTCGGACTTAATGAAAAACTGTTTTTT	CASSFGLNEKLFF
-	TRBV5-4	TRBJ2-2	-	TGTGCCAGCAGCGCTCATAACAGGGGGGGGTCGGACACCGGGGAGCTGTTTTTT	CASSAHNRGGSDTGELFF
-	TRBV5-5	TRBJ1-3	TRBD1	TGTGCCAGCAGCCCGTTACCGGGACAGGATTTAGGTGGAAACACCATATATTTT	CASSPLPGQDLGGNTIYF
-	TRBV5-1	TRBJ2-3	TRBD1	TGCGCCAGCCGCGGGACAGGGGGCGTAGATACGCAGTATTTT	CASRGTGGVDTQYF
-	TRBV4-2	TRBJ2-2	TRBD2	TGTGCCAGCAGCCAAGATAGCGGGAGTACCGGGGATTTGCTGTTTTTT	CASSQDSGSTGDLLFF
-	TRBV5-1	TRBJ2-3	-	TGCGCCAGCAGCTTGGGCGGGGGCATAGATACGCAGTATTTT	CASSLGGGIDTQYF
-	TRBV7-2	TRBJ2-1	-	TGTGCCAGCAGCTTACTCTCGGGGGACTCCTACAATGAGCAGTTCTTC	CASSLLSGDSYNEQFF
-	TRBV10-2	TRBJ2-5	TRBD2	TGCGCCAGCAGGGATACCTTTGGGGGAGCGGGGGAGACCCAGTACTTC	CASRDTFGGAGETQYF
-	TRBV19	TRBJ2-7	TRBD1	TGTGCCAGTAGTCTCAAGGACAGGCTGCGAGTTAACGAGCAGTACTTC	CASSLKDRLRVNEQYF
-	TRBV29-1	TRBJ2-3	TRBD1	TGCAGCGCCGAGGGGACAGGGGGCACAGATACGCAGTATTTT	CSAEGTGGTDTQYF
-	TRBV5-4	TRBJ1-2	-	TGTGCCAGCAGCTTGCTCTCGGGGGTCTATGGCTACACCTTC	CASSLLSGVYGYTF
-	TRBV10-3	TRBJ1-2	-	TGTGCCATCAGTCGGACAGAGCCTAACTATGGCTACACCTTC	CAISRTEPNYGYTF
once	TRBV6-4	TRBJ2-3	TRBD2	TGTGCCAGCAGTGAATCTGCGGCGGGAGGGACAGATACGCAGTATTTT	CASSESAAGGTDTQYF
once	TRBV10-1	TRBJ2-1	TRBD2	TGCGCCAGCAGCTACACGGGGGGGCGGCACAATGAGCAGTTCTTC	CASSYTGGRHNEQFF
-	TRBV5-1	TRBJ2-7	TRBD1	TGCGCCAGCAGCCCGGACAGGGCACACGAGCAGTACTTC	CASSPDRAHEQYF
-	TRBV5-4	TRBJ2-5	TRBD2	TGTGCCAGCAGCCCACCGGGGGGAGAGACCCAGTACTTC	CASSPPGGETQYF
-	TRBV29-1	TRBJ1-5	-	TGCAGCGTTGGACAGACAAATCAGCCCCAGCATTTT	CSVGQTNQPQHF
-	TRBV27	TRBJ1-1	TRBD1	TGTGCCAGCAGCTTACAGGGGGCGTACACTGAAGCTTTCTTT	CASSLQGAYTEAFF
-	TRBV28	TRBJ1-4	-	TGTGCCAGCAGTTCAGGTGGGGGGGGTTATAATGAAAAACTGTTTTTT	CASSSGGGGYNEKLFF
-	TRBV15	TRBJ1-5	-	TGTGCCACCAGCCTAGGGGGGGGGTACAATCAGCCCCAGCATTTT	CATSLGGGYNQPQHF
few	TRBV29-1	TRBJ1-1	-	TGCAGCGTTGTCCCCAGGGCTGAAGCTTTCTTT	CSVVPRAEAFF
-	TRBV5-6	TRBJ2-2	TRBD2	TGTGCCAGCAGCTTGTACGCGGGAGGGGTTATCGGGGAGCTGTTTTTT	CASSLYAGGVIGELFF
-	TRBV19	TRBJ1-5	-	TGTGCCAGTAGTATGTGGACACAATATAGCAATCAGCCCCAGCATTTT	CASSMWTQYSNQPQHF
-	TRBV6-1	TRBJ1-6	-	TGTGCCAGCAGTGATTGGCAGGGCTCCTATAATTCACCCCTCCACTTT	CASSDWQGSYNSPLHF
-	TRBV3-1/TRBV3-2	TRBJ1-3	-	TGTGCCAGCAGCCAAGGAGCAGGGTACGTCAGCTCTGGAAACACCATATATTTT	CASSQGAGYVSSGNTIYF
-	TRBV20-1	TRBJ2-1	-	TGCAGTGCTAGTGACAGAAACGAGCAGTTCTTC	CSASDRNEQFF
-	TRBV5-1	TRBJ2-1	-	TGCGCCAGCAGCTTGGGCCCCAGGGGCCAAACCTACAATGAGCAGTTCTTC	CASSLGPRGQTYNEQFF
-	TRBV5-1	TRBJ2-2	TRBD1	TGCGCCAGCAGAATTGCCGGGACAGGGGACACCGGGGAGCTGTTTTTT	CASRIAGTGDTGELFF